This TCR beta chain emerged from a study of blood T cell repertoires in COVID-19 (dated by TCRdb to 2018 to 2020). General notes on the study: Collaborator samples came from the United States, Italy and Spain and covered acute and convalescent phases of COVID-19. The prospective study material was composed of cDNA or gDNA derived from T cells, B-cell-depleted T cells, or PBMCs. The dataset comprised deeply sampled blood TCRbeta repertoires from subjects exposed to, actively infected with, or recovered from COVID-19. A freely available public database, intended as a resource for researchers studying the immune response to SARS-CoV-2, is where the repertoires were released. Samples were obtained from the ongoing ImmuneRACE study (first 160 participants) and from over a thousand subjects provided by 6 global collaborators. A de-identified subject ID, COVID-19 status, age in years and sex were almost always included in the sample metadata. Where HLA class I and class II types were available, the types were taken from metadata supplied by the sample provider, not from assay-based typing. Findings and caveats that apply to the study as a whole: Clinical and demographic metadata were provided uncurated, with the amount varying by source and participant.

The CDR3 contains 16 residues, cysteine and phenylalanine counted. CDR3 DNA only is kept here, 48 bases in frame from base 1. Reading the germline V gene (reference sequence) gives CDR1 SGHNT and CDR2 YYREEE. The V and J ends are trimmed by 4 bases and 0 bases, leaving 16 bases between them. TCRbeta CDR3 regions were amplified from genomic DNA using the immunoSEQ Assay, a bias-controlled multiplex PCR. As for the original processing: Within the assay, amplification of reference gene primers was used to estimate how many nucleated cells each sample contained. Sequence reads were collapsed and filtered to measure the absolute abundance of every unique TCRbeta CDR3 rearrangement. For each sample, productive Simpson clonality was calculated as the square root of Simpson's diversity index over productive rearrangements. TCRdb re-hosts the immuneACCESS table, in-frame sequences only. Its copies lack some clones; in the studies checked, an unresolved V gene accounts for under half of them, and the cause for the rest is not known. That table furnishes V, J and clone size, whereas the DNA furnished D and trimming. The sample profile shows roughly 50,000 clones; around 84% of them were found once. The ten largest clonotypes hold about 15% of the sample.

This clone has just a few counts. The specificity of this receptor is unknown. No much larger clone is present one base from it, and per-base qualities are unavailable. The collaborating institutions used their own protocols to collect whole blood in K2EDTA tubes. Collaborator samples were shipped for TCRbeta analysis as frozen whole blood, isolated PBMCs, or DNA extracted from either sample type. The sequence derives from a man between 65 and 79 years old with acute or convalescent COVID-19. The rearrangement joined TRBV5-4 to TRBJ1-1; the D region possibly corresponds to TRBD1 (5 bases align). Sequencing input: peripheral blood. For the CDR3, the sequence is CASSTKTVGLNTEAFF. The nucleotide sequence reads TGTGCCAGCAGCACCAAGACAGTGGGGTTGAACACTGAAGCTTTCTTT. Reference TRBV5-4 and TRBJ1-1 genes cover what lies past the CDR3, so the full variable domain is ETGVTQSPTHLIKTRGQQVTLRCSSQSGHNTVSWYQQALGQGPQFIFQYYREEENGRGNFPPRFSGLQFPNYSSELNVNALELDDSALYLCASSTKTVGLNTEAFFGQGTRLTVV.